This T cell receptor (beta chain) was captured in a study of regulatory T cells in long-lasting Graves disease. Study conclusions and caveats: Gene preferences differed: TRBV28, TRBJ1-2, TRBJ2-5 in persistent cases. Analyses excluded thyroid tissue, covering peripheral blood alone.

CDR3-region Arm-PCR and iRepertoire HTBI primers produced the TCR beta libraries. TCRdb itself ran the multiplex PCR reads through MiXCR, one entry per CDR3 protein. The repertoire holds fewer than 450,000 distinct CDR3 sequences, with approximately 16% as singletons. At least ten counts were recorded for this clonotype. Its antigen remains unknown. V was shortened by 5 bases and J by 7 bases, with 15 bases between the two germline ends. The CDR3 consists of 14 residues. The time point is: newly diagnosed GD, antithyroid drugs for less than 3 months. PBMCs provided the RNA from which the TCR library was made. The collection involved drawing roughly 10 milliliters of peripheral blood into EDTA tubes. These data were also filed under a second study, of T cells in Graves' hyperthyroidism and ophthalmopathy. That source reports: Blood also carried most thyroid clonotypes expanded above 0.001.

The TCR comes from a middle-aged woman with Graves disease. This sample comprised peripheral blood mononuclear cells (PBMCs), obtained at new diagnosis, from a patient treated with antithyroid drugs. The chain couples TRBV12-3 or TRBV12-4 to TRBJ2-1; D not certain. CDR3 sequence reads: CASSLKRPRNEQFF. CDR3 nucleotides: TGTGCCAGCAGTCTAAAGAGGCCCCGGAATGAGCAGTTCTTC.